The following is a T cell receptor beta chain sequence with its context. Its antigen is currently unknown. This sample was included in a study of cytomegalovirus exposure and HLA in healthy donors. The study, taken as a whole, reports: Reports described diagnosis of cytomegalovirus status by the classifier as highly specific and sensitive. An apparent linkage of common viral pathogens to several of the most significant clusters emerged in a later analysis. The study dropped some indistinguishable V segments, TRBV6-2 and TRBV6-3 among them. Sequencing depth roughly uniform across donors was assumed in presence/absence analyses.

The CDR3 length is 13 residues. Germline V CDR1 and CDR2: SNHLY, FYNNEI. V lost 4 bases and J 1 base, leaving 7 bases between the germline ends. PCR employed 60 Vbeta and 13 Jbeta primers. Libraries were prepared by immunoSEQ multiplex PCR; TCRdb keeps only in-frame clonotypes and omits some of them. The table lists over 110,000 clones, 82% of them singletons. The clonotype comes from a woman aged 60-75 years in good health and CMV-seropositive. Sequencing input: PBMCs. The chain links TRBV2 to TRBJ1-1; D is uncertain. The CDR3 loop reads CASSVLRNTEAFF. DNA of the CDR3: TGTGCCAGCAGTGTCCTTCGGAACACTGAAGCTTTCTTT.